One sample yielded the 16 T cell receptor beta chains listed below, sequenced in a study of T cells after yellow fever vaccination (dated 2019 in TCRdb). The intended sense of this specimen's treatment or condition label: live attenuated yellow fever vaccine strain. To prepare the library, 5' RACE was applied. The sample was run on an Illumina NovaSeq 6000. TCRdb reran the public reads through fastp at Q25 and MiXCR, keeping productive beta chains. Under each unique CDR3 protein, matching rows form one entry showing the most common genes and DNA. The sample table records 150,000 to 200,000 distinct CDR3 sequences; roughly 11% of these occur just once. Less than 40% of the sample goes to the ten largest clones. The sample in question was CD8+ T cells sorted from PBMCs, obtained 15 days after the yellow fever booster vaccination. Every receptor here comes from a man younger than 35 who received the YFV17D yellow fever vaccine.

V gene TRBV6-5 combines with J gene TRBJ2-3, with a possible D match to TRBD1 (5 bases). Germline lookup yields CDR1 MNHEY and CDR2 SVGAGI. The CDR3 contains 15 residues. The V gene lost 6 bases and the J gene lost 2 bases, with 15 bases spanning the gap. As DNA, the CDR3 is TGTGCCAGCAGAAAGGGGCGCCCCCCCACAGATACGCAGTATTTT. Protein product: CASRKGRPPTDTQYF.

The CDR3, as DNA: TGCGCCAGCAGCCCCCCCCGGGACACCACAGATACGCAGTATTTT. Its translation: CASSPPRDTTDTQYF. The chain uses TRBV5-1 and TRBJ2-3, with TRBD1 as a possible D gene (6 bases). The germline V and J ends were trimmed by 4 bases and 2 bases, with 14 bases remaining between them. Germline V CDR1 and CDR2: SGHRS, YFSETQ. The CDR3 extends over 15 amino acids. The full variable domain, in which reference TRBV5-1 and TRBJ2-3 provide the parts outside the CDR3, is KAGVTQTPRYLIKTRGQQVTLSCSPISGHRSVSWYQQTPGQGLQFLFEYFSETQRNKGNFPGRFSGRQFSNSRSEMNVSTLELGDSALYLCASSPPRDTTDTQYFGPGTRLTVL.

This clonotype was observed a handful of times. V gene TRBV5-5 combines with J gene TRBJ2-2; 8 bases fit TRBD1. The CDR3 spans 15 residues. Germline CDR1 reads SGHKS; CDR2 reads YYEKEE (reference sequence). Germline trimming cut 4 bases from V and 6 bases from J; bases unmatched to any gene: 8. The CDR3 region is CASSATGGDAGELFF. For the CDR3, the DNA is TGTGCCAGCAGCGCCACAGGGGGAGACGCCGGGGAGCTGTTTTTT.

V usage is TRBV4-3 and J usage is TRBJ1-1, with 7 bases matching TRBD1. Germline CDR1 reads LGHNA; CDR2 reads YSLEER. The CDR3 runs 15 residues. The ends lost 0 bases at V and 7 bases at J; junction bases unmatched: 8. CDR3 bases: TGCGCCAGCAGCCAAGACGGGGACAGAGACGGTGAAGCTTTCTTT. Translation: CASSQDGDRDGEAFF.

In its sample, this clonotype was seen a few times. The genes are TRBV2 and TRBJ1-2; D may be TRBD1 (5 bases). The V and J ends lost 6 bases and 7 bases respectively, with 12 bases between them. The germline V gene has CDR1 SNHLY and CDR2 FYNNEI. The CDR3 sequence is 12 residues long. DNA for the CDR3: TGTGCCAGCAGGGGACGAGCTGTTGGCTACACCTTC. Amino acids: CASRGRAVGYTF.

The chain links TRBV6-2 or TRBV6-3 to TRBJ2-5; 12 bases align to TRBD2. J lost 2 bases, V lost 6 bases, and 4 bases had no gene match. The length of the CDR3 is 15 residues. The germline gives CDR1 MNHEY, CDR2 SVGEGT. The CDR3 nucleotides read TGTGCCAGCAGCGGACTAGCGGGGAGACAAGAGACCCAGTACTTC. Amino acid sequence: CASSGLAGRQETQYF.

This clonotype ranks as medium-sized (0.01 to 0.1%). The chain couples TRBV4-3 to TRBJ2-5; D gene unclear. V lost 0 bases and J lost 1, with 9 bases in between. The CDR3 is 15 residues long. Germline V gives CDR1 LGHNA, CDR2 YSLEER. CDR3 in DNA: TGCGCCAGCAGCCAAGATGTGGGCCTCCAAGAGACCCAGTACTTC. As protein: CASSQDVGLQETQYF.

This clonotype occurred a few times. The V gene is TRBV6-2 or TRBV6-3, the J gene TRBJ1-1; weak D call: TRBD1 (6 bases). Trimming pared 0 bases from V and 0 bases from J, leaving 17 bases between. The CDR3 spans 18 residues. Germline V gives CDR1 MNHEY, CDR2 SVGEGT. The CDR3 nucleotides read TGTGCCAGCAGTTACTCGATCAGGGGCGGGGTGGTGAACACTGAAGCTTTCTTT. It yields the protein CASSYSIRGGVVNTEAFF.

DNA of the CDR3: TGTGCCAGCAGCTTGTTTAGCGGGGGGGCAGAGACCCAGTACTTC. Translated, it gives CASSLFSGGAETQYF. The chain recombines TRBV7-2 with TRBJ2-5; 11 bases line up with TRBD2. V shed 3 bases, J shed 4 bases, and the junction held 4 bases outside the gene matches. The germline gives CDR1 SGHTA, CDR2 FQGNSA. CDR3 length: 15 amino acids.

The V and J genes are TRBV19 and TRBJ1-5; 8 nucleotides match TRBD1. J gave up 5 bases and V 5 bases, and 5 bases lay outside the gene matches. The CDR3 is 14 residues long. Germline V lookup: CDR1 LNHDA, CDR2 SQIVND (reference sequence). Here the CDR3 reads CASSWTGLDQPQHF. The CDR3, as DNA: TGTGCCAGTAGTTGGACAGGGTTGGATCAGCCCCAGCATTTT.

The chain has TRBV7-2 and TRBJ1-5, with 8 bases aligning to TRBD1. The CDR3 length is 15 residues. The trim removed 6 bases at V and 5 bases at J, leaving 9 bases unmatched. Looked up from germline, CDR1 is SGHTA and CDR2 is FQGNSA. DNA for the CDR3: TGTGCCAGCAGTCAGACAGGGGAACCCCATCAGCCCCAGCATTTT. Residues: CASSQTGEPHQPQHF.

This chain connects TRBV5-1 to TRBJ2-3; the match to TRBD2 covers 11 bases. The V segment lost 4 bases and the J segment 2 bases; nucleotides outside the gene matches: 9. Germline V gene data show CDR1 as SGHRS and CDR2 as YFSETQ. CDR3 length: 17 residues. CDR3: CASSGSTSGVSTDTQYF. The CDR3 DNA reads as TGCGCCAGCAGCGGGTCGACTAGCGGGGTATCCACAGATACGCAGTATTTT.

The chain links TRBV7-2 to TRBJ2-3; unclear D gene. CDR3 size: 15 residues. Trimming shortened V by 4 bases and J by 4 bases, and 15 bases separated the two germline ends. Germline V gene data show CDR1 as SGHTA and CDR2 as FQGNSA. The chain's CDR3 is CASSSGSRVADTQYF. Written as DNA, the CDR3 is TGTGCCAGCAGCTCCGGCTCAAGGGTTGCAGATACGCAGTATTTT.

J is TRBJ2-2 and V is TRBV7-8; TRBD2 matches at 10 bases. CDR1 and CDR2 from the germline V gene are SGHVS and FQNEAQ. The CDR3 totals 17 residues. V shed 4 bases and J 0 bases; nucleotides not matched to a gene: 5. DNA of the CDR3: TGTGCCAGCAGCTCCATAGCGGGGGGATCGAACACCGGGGAGCTGTTTTTT. Amino acid sequence: CASSSIAGGSNTGELFF.

The chain joins TRBV19 to TRBJ1-1; TRBD1 might be the D (5 bases). The CDR3 consists of 14 residues. Germline CDR1 is LNHDA and CDR2 is SQIVND (reference sequence). Deletions cut 7 bases from V and 0 bases from J, with 12 bases between. CDR3 residues: CASKSGGVNTEAFF. In DNA form, the CDR3 reads TGTGCCAGTAAATCTGGGGGTGTGAACACTGAAGCTTTCTTT.

J is TRBJ2-3 and V is TRBV12-3 or TRBV12-4; D possibly corresponds to TRBD2 (5 bases). The V gene lost 9 bases and the J gene lost 2 bases, with 15 bases spanning the gap. The CDR3 has 14 amino acids. The DNA for the CDR3 is TGTGCCAGTACCGTGGAGGAACTCACAGATACGCAGTATTTT. This translates into CASTVEELTDTQYF.